This T cell receptor beta chain was found in a study of T cell responses to AZD1222 COVID-19 vaccine. Looking at the study overall: The analysis combined second doses at about 4 or about 12 weeks. Whole-study results and caveats: The donor group comprised mostly white British people and more females; the analysis possibly underestimated clonal diversity. The peak T cell response came first, and repertoires were sampled only after it.

The CDR3 contains 13 residues. Per germline, CDR1 SNHLY and CDR2 FYNNEI. Worth noting for this clone: The antigen remains unidentified. A much larger clone lies a single base off, so this may be a read error. Different DNA sequences within this sample yield the same CDR3.

TCRdb's table, derived via immunoSEQ multiplex PCR, lists solely in-frame clones and lacks some. The table includes around 140,000 clones, about nine tenths detected once. This chain links TRBV2 with TRBJ1-1; no clear D gene. This sequence was found in an adult in good health. Sequencing used peripheral blood, obtained on day 0 of AZD1222 vaccination. The CDR3 coding sequence is TGTGCTAGCAGCGTAATTCAGAACACTGAAGCTTTCTTT. Protein sequence: CASSVIQNTEAFF.